In its sample, the clone carrying this TCR delta chain ranks as medium-sized (0.01 to 0.1%). The same CDR3 arises from other DNA sequences in this sample as well. Trimming shortened V by 0 bases and J by 0 bases, and 16 bases separated the two germline ends. Per germline, CDR1 GEAIGNYY and CDR2 EKD. This CDR3 contains 17 residues. The source of the sample is a study of gamma-delta T cells after stem cell transplantation. TCRdb reprocessed the RT-PCR reads using CATT. This sample has around 2,500 delta-chain clones, with 1.6% found just once. Source material: gamma-delta T cells. The V call is TRDV2, the J call TRDJ1, with unresolved D. This receptor was taken from a human donor. It is not recorded whose cells these are; they may come from a transplant donor. The CDR3 DNA reads as TGTGCCTGTGACACCGTGGAGAGGCGAACAAACACCGATAAACTCATCTTT. Amino acid sequence: CACDTVERRTNTDKLIF.